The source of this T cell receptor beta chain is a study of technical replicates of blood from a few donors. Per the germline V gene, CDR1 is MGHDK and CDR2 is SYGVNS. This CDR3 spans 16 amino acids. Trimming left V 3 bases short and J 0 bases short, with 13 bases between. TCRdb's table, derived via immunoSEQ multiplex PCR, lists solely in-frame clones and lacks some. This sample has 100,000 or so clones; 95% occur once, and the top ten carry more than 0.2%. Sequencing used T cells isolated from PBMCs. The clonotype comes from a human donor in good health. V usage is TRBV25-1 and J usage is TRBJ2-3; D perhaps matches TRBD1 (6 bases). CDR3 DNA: TGTGCCAGCAGTGACCCACAGGGCCCGAGCACAGATACGCAGTATTTT. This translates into CASSDPQGPSTDTQYF.